The next 17 T cell receptor beta chains were all read from a single sample in a study of blood T cell repertoires in COVID-19. The protocol was immunoSEQ multiplex PCR, while the TCRdb copy is restricted to in-frame clones and leaves out a portion. Among nearly 25,000 clones listed, over 75% were seen once. The source material was peripheral blood. These TCRs come from a woman in her 70s with COVID-19, enrolled during active disease.

The chain couples TRBV2 to TRBJ1-1, with 7 positions matching TRBD1. V lost 7 bases, J lost 2 bases, and 10 bases stayed unmatched. The CDR3 consists of 15 residues. The germline V gene encodes CDR1 SNHLY and CDR2 FYNNEI. CDR3 coding DNA: TGTGCCAGCACCCGACAGGGCCTCGCTAACACTGAAGCTTTCTTT. Translation: CASTRQGLANTEAFF.

This clone was observed a handful of times. V is TRBV3-1 (or the pseudogene TRBV3-2) and J is TRBJ2-2; maybe TRBD2 (5 bases). V lost 7 bases and J 1 base, leaving 10 bases between the germline ends. CDR1 is LGHDT and CDR2 is YNNKEL in the germline V gene (reference sequence). The CDR3 spans 14 residues. CDR3: CASTLGVNTGELFF. CDR3 DNA sequence: TGTGCCAGCACCCTCGGGGTGAACACCGGGGAGCTGTTTTTT.

This chain links TRBV6-6 with TRBJ2-5, with D possibly matching TRBD2 (6 bases). Germline V lookup: CDR1 MNHNY, CDR2 SVGAGI (reference sequence). The CDR3 runs 16 residues. Deletions cut 5 bases from V and 5 bases from J, with 21 bases between. In nucleotides, the CDR3 is TGTGCCAGCAGTATATCCCGGGCAGACGGAGGGGAGACCCAGTACTTC. Translation: CASSISRADGGETQYF.

J is TRBJ1-4 and V is TRBV12-3 or TRBV12-4, with 8 bases identical to TRBD1. This CDR3 contains 13 residues. The junction had 6 bases not matched to a gene; V was cut back by 8 bases and J by 7 bases. The CDR3 sequence: CASQTGDSEKLFF. The CDR3 nucleotides are TGTGCCAGCCAGACAGGGGACTCTGAAAAACTGTTTTTT.

This clone was counted a few times. The gene calls are TRBV6-5 and TRBJ1-1; D is unresolved. V was trimmed by 8 bases and J by 8 bases, leaving 21 bases between them. CDR3 size: 14 residues. The germline V gene encodes CDR1 MNHEY and CDR2 SVGAGI. This CDR3 is CASFRRTEGSEAFF. The CDR3 DNA follows: TGTGCCAGCTTTCGTCGGACGGAGGGCTCAGAAGCTTTCTTT.

The chain carries TRBV7-8 and TRBJ2-1; D is unclear. Per germline, CDR1 SGHVS and CDR2 FQNEAQ. The CDR3 totals 15 residues. V lost 6 bases to trimming and J lost 7 bases, with 19 bases between them. CDR3 amino acids: CASSSDKRRGNEQFF. In DNA form, the CDR3 reads TGTGCCAGCAGTTCCGATAAGAGGCGAGGTAATGAGCAGTTCTTC.

The V gene is TRBV4-3, the J gene TRBJ2-3; TRBD1 might be the D (6 bases). Germline V gene sequence: CDR1 LGHNA, CDR2 YSLEER. This CDR3 is 19 amino acids long. With 1 base removed from V and 6 bases from J, the gap between germline ends came to 26 bases. CDR3 sequence reads: CASSQAPARDTYPADTQYF. For the CDR3, the DNA is TGCGCCAGCAGCCAAGCCCCGGCCCGGGACACTTATCCGGCGGATACGCAGTATTTT.

This sequence joins TRBV5-1 and TRBJ2-1, with 11 bases fitting TRBD2. Unmatched junction bases numbered 21, after V lost 1 base and J lost 0 bases. The CDR3 runs 23 residues. In germline, CDR1 is SGHRS, CDR2 YFSETQ. The CDR3: CASSLNRLAGSLLGIGSYNEQFF. CDR3 coding DNA: TGCGCCAGCAGCTTGAATCGACTAGCGGGAAGTCTCTTGGGGATCGGCTCCTACAATGAGCAGTTCTTC. Complete variable domain (other parts from reference TRBV5-1 and TRBJ2-1): KAGVTQTPRYLIKTRGQQVTLSCSPISGHRSVSWYQQTPGQGLQFLFEYFSETQRNKGNFPGRFSGRQFSNSRSEMNVSTLELGDSALYLCASSLNRLAGSLLGIGSYNEQFFGPGTRLTVL.

V gene TRBV9 combines with J gene TRBJ2-1; perhaps TRBD2 as D (6 bases). Germline lookup yields CDR1 SGDLS and CDR2 YYNGEE. V shed 0 bases and J shed 7 bases, with 17 bases lying between them. This CDR3 has 16 residues. The CDR3 coding sequence is TGTGCCAGCAGCGTAGCTACGTCCCTGCGGGGTAATGAGCAGTTCTTC. Translating it yields CASSVATSLRGNEQFF.

This clone was recorded only once. The chain has TRBV12-3 or TRBV12-4 and TRBJ1-2, with 9 bases identical to TRBD1. The CDR3 contains 13 residues. V was clipped by 7 bases and J by 8 bases; unmatched bases: 8. The CDR3 loop reads CASTTGQGRGYTF. CDR3 in DNA: TGTGCCAGCACTACTGGACAGGGGAGGGGCTACACCTTC.

There are a few counts of this clone. This chain connects TRBV2 to TRBJ1-2; no clear D gene. With 4 bases removed from V and 5 bases from J, the gap between germline ends came to 14 bases. The CDR3 is made up of 14 amino acids. Germline V CDR1 and CDR2: SNHLY, FYNNEI. CDR3 nucleotides: TGTGCCAGCAGTGGCGGCTTATCCTCTTATGGCTACACCTTC. As protein: CASSGGLSSYGYTF.

About this clone: One end of the junction fails to match germline, which may point to a read error. This chain connects TRBV15 to TRBJ1-3; D unresolved. Germline V gene lookup returns CDR1 LNHNV and CDR2 YYDKDF (reference sequence). This CDR3 spans 12 amino acids. The CDR3, as DNA: TGTGCCACCAGCATCTCTGGAGACACCATATATTTT. Translation: CATSISGDTIYF.

This chain joins TRBV3-1 (or the pseudogene TRBV3-2) and TRBJ1-2; D is uncertain. Germline loops: CDR1 LGHDT, CDR2 YNNKEL (reference sequence). The CDR3 loop spans 11 amino acids. V lost 4 bases, J lost 8 bases, and 8 bases lay in between. CDR3 residues: CASSLSGGYTF. For the CDR3, the DNA is TGTGCCAGCAGCCTCTCGGGAGGCTACACCTTC.

This clone was counted only a few times. This chain connects TRBV19 to TRBJ1-1; D ambiguous. The CDR3 has 13 amino acids. Germline CDR1 and CDR2: LNHDA and SQIVND (reference sequence). V dropped 10 bases and J dropped 4 bases, with 16 bases sitting between them. The CDR3 sequence: CATASRPPTEAFF. DNA for the CDR3: TGTGCCACGGCTAGCCGACCTCCCACTGAAGCTTTCTTT. The full variable domain, rest sourced from reference TRBV19 and TRBJ1-1, is DGGITQSPKYLFRKEGQNVTLSCEQNLNHDAMYWYRQDPGQGLRLIYYSQIVNDFQKGDIAEGYSVSREKKESFPLTVTSAQKNPTAFYLCATASRPPTEAFFGQGTRLTVV.

The rearrangement joins TRBV5-1 to TRBJ1-6; TRBD1 agrees at 10 bases. The germline V gene has CDR1 SGHRS and CDR2 YFSETQ. The CDR3 totals 14 residues. With V trimmed by 4 bases and J by 10 bases, 5 bases remained unmatched. CDR3 sequence: CASSPGTGESPLHF. The CDR3 region has the DNA TGCGCCAGCAGCCCGGGGACAGGGGAATCACCCCTCCACTTT.

This chain joins TRBV6-5 and TRBJ1-2; D not certain. V was clipped by 5 bases and J by 4 bases, with 17 bases between them. CDR1 is MNHEY, CDR2 SVGAGI, per germline. The CDR3 covers 15 residues. CDR3 region: CASSRTPEDLYGYTF. The CDR3 DNA reads TGTGCCAGCAGTCGAACACCAGAGGATCTCTATGGCTACACCTTC.

The V and J genes are TRBV5-1 and TRBJ2-7; 8 nucleotides line up with TRBD1. This CDR3 is 14 amino acids long. The germline V gene encodes CDR1 SGHRS and CDR2 YFSETQ. V lost 1 base, J lost 3 bases, and 3 bases stayed unmatched. CDR3: CASSLRGQDYEQYF. Here the CDR3 DNA reads TGCGCCAGCAGCTTGAGGGGACAGGACTACGAGCAGTACTTC.